This T cell receptor beta chain came from a study of tumor-infiltrating lymphocytes in primary liver carcinoma. About the research overall: Staging of the tumors gave T1-T3 N0M0, with widths of roughly 4.2 to 11 cm.

The tissue used was unsorted bulk material of roughly 17-34 mg. RNA and DNA were co-extracted from it with the AllPrep DNA/RNA mini kit. The patients presented with primary liver carcinoma, which was managed through surgical resection. Patients in the cohort were treatment-naive and living with chronic HBV infection. The authors made TCR beta cDNA from 500 to 600 ng total RNA with a constant-region primer. Three rounds of nested multiplex PCR with slightly modified ARM-PCR produced TCR beta libraries. Primers for the first two PCR rounds were TRBV1-TRBV30 forward primers and a C-beta reverse primer (about 10 cycles per round). Via MiXCR, TCRdb re-called the multiplex PCR reads, giving one row per CDR3 protein. The sample contains about 78,000 distinct CDR3 sequences, about two thirds of which appear only once. This CDR3 is 14 amino acids long. CDR1 MNHNY and CDR2 SVGAGI come from the germline V gene (reference sequence).

This clonotype was found once. A junction boundary mismatches the germline segment, possibly from a read error. Sample: liver tumor tissue from sampling region 4. Subset of the sample: tumor region T4, right-lateral pole. This clonotype was sampled from a woman aged 55 to 70 with primary liver carcinoma and hepatitis B virus infection. The J gene is TRBJ1-6, the V gene TRBV6-6; TRBD1 matches 7 bases. CDR3 bases: TGTGCCAGCAGTACAGGGCAACAGGGGTCACTCCTCCTCTTT. Encoded protein: CASSTGQQGSLLLF.